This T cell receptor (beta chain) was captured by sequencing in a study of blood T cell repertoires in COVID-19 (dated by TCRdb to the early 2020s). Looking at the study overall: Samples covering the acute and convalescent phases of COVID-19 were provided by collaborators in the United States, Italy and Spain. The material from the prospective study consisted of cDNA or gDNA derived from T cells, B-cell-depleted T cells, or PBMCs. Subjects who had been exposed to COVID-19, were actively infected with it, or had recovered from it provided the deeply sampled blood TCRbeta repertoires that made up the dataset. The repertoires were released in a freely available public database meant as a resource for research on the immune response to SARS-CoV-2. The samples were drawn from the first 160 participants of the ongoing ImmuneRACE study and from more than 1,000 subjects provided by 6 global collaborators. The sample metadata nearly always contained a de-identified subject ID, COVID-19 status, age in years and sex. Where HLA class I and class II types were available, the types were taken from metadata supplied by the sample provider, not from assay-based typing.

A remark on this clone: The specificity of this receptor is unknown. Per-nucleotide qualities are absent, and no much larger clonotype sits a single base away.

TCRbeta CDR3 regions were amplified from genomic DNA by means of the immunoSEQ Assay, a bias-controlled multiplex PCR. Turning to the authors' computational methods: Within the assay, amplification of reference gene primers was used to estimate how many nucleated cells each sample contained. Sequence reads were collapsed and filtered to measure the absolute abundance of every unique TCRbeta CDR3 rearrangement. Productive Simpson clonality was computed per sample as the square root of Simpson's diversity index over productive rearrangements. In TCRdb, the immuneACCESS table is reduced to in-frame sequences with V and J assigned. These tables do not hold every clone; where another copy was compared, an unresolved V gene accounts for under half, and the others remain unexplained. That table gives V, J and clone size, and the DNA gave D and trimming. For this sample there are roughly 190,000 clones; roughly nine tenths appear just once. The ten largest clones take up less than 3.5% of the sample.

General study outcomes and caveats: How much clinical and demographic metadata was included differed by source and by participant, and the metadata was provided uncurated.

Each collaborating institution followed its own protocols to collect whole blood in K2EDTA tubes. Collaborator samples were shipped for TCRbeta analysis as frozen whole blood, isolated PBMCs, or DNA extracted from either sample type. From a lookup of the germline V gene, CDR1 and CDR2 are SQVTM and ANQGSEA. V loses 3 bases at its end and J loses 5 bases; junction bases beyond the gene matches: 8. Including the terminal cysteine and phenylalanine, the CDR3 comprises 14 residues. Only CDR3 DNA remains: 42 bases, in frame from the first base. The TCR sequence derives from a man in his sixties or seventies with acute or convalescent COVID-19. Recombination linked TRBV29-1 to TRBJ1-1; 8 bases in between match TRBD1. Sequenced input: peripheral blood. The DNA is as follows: TGCAGCGTTGAGGGGCAGGGGGCGGAAACTGAAGCTTTCTTT. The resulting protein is CSVEGQGAETEAFF.